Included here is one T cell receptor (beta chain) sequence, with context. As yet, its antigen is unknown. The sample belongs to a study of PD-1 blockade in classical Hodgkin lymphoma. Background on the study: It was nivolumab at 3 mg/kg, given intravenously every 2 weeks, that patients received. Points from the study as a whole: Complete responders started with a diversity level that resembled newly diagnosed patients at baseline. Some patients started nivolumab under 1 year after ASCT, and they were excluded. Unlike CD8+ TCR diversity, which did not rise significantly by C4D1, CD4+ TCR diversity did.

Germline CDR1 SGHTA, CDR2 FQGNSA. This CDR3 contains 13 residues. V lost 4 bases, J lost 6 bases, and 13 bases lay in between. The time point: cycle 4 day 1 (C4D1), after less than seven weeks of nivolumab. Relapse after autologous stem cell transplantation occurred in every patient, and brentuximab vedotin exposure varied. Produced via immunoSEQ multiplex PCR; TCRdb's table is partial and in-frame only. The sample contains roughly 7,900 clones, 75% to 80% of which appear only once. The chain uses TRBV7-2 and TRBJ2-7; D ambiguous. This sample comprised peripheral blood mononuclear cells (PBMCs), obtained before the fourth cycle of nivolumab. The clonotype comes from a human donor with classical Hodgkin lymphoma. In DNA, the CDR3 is TGTGCCAGCAGCTCCGGCGCAAGGATCGAGCAGTACTTC. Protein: CASSSGARIEQYF.